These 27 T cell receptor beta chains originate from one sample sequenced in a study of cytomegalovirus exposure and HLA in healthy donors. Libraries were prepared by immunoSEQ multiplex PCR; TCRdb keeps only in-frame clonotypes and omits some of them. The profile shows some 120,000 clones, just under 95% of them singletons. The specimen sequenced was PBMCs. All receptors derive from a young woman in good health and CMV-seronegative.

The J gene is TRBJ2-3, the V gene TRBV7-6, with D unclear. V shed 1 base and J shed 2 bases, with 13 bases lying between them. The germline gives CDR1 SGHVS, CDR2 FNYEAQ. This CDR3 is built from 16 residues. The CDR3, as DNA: TGTGCCAGCAGCTTAGGGCCACTAAAGGCCACAGATACGCAGTATTTT. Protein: CASSLGPLKATDTQYF. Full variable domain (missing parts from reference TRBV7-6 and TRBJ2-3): GAGVSQSPRYKVTKRGQDVALRCDPISGHVSLYWYRQALGQGPEFLTYFNYEAQQDKSGLPNDRFSAERPEGSISTLTIQRTEQRDSAMYRCASSLGPLKATDTQYFGPGTRLTVL.

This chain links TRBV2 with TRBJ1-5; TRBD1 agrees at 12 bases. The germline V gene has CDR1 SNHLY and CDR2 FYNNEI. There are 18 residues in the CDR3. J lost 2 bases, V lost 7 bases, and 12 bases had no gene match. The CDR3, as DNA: TGTGCCAGCAAGTTAGGGACAGGGGGCGAGTTGGGCAATCAGCCCCAGCATTTT. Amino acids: CASKLGTGGELGNQPQHF.

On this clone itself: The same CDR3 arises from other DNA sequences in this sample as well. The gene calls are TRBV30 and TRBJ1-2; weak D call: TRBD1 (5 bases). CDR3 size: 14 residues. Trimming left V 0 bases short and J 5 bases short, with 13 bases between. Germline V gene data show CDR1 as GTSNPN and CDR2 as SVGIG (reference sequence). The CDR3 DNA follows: TGTGCCTGGAGTGTGCCAGGGATGGGATATGGCTACACCTTC. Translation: CAWSVPGMGYGYTF. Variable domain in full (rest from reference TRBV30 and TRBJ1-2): SQTIHQWPATLVQPVGSPLSLECTVEGTSNPNLYWYRQAAGRGLQLLFYSVGIGQISSEVPQNLSASRPQDRQFILSSKKLLLSDSGFYLCAWSVPGMGYGYTFGSGTRLTVV.

CDR3: CASSPESALPGEQYF. In DNA form, the CDR3 reads TGCGCCAGCAGCCCGGAGTCGGCCCTGCCGGGGGAGCAGTACTTC. The chain links TRBV5-1 to TRBJ2-7, with D tentatively TRBD2 (5 bases). There are 15 residues in the CDR3. The germline V gene has CDR1 SGHRS and CDR2 YFSETQ. Trimming pared 4 bases from V and 7 bases from J, leaving 21 bases between.

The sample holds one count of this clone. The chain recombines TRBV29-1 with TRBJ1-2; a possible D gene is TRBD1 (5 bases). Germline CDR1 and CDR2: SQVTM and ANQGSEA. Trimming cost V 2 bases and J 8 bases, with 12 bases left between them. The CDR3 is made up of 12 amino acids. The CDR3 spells CSVEPGSQGYTF. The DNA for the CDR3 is TGCAGCGTTGAACCAGGGTCTCAGGGCTACACCTTC.

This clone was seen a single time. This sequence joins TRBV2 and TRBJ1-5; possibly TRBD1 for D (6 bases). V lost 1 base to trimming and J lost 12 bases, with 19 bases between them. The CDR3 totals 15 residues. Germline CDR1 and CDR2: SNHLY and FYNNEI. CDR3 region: CASSEGWGQPALQHF. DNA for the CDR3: TGTGCCAGCAGTGAAGGGTGGGGGCAGCCGGCACTCCAGCATTTT.

CDR3 in amino acids: CASSLIGRTEAFF. In nucleotides, the CDR3 is TGTGCCAGCTCCTTAATTGGGAGGACTGAAGCTTTCTTT. The chain carries TRBV18 and TRBJ1-1; D remains ambiguous. The length of the CDR3 is 13 residues. Between the trimmed V and J ends, which lost 6 bases and 5 bases, there was a span of 13 bases. Germline CDR1 reads KGHSH; CDR2 reads LQKENI.

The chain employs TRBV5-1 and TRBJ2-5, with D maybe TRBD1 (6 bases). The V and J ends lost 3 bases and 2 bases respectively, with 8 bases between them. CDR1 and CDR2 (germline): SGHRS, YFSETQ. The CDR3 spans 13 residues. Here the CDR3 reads CASSYGQQETQYF. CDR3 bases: TGCGCCAGCAGCTACGGACAGCAAGAGACCCAGTACTTC. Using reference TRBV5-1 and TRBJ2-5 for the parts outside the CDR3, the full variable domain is KAGVTQTPRYLIKTRGQQVTLSCSPISGHRSVSWYQQTPGQGLQFLFEYFSETQRNKGNFPGRFSGRQFSNSRSEMNVSTLELGDSALYLCASSYGQQETQYFGPGTRLLVL.

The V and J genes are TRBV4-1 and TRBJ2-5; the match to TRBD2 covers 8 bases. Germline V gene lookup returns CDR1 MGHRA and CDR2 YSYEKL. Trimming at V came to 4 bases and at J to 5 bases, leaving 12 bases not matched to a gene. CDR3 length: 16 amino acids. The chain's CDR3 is CASSRPGGGSGETQYF. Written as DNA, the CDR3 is TGCGCCAGCAGCCGACCCGGGGGGGGCTCGGGTGAGACCCAGTACTTC.

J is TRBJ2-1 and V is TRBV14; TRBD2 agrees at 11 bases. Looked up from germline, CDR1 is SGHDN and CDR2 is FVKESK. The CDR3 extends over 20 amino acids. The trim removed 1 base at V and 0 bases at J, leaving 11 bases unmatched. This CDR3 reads CASSQAVGLAGGGSYNEQFF. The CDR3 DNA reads TGTGCCAGCAGCCAAGCCGTTGGACTAGCGGGTGGGGGCTCCTACAATGAGCAGTTCTTC.

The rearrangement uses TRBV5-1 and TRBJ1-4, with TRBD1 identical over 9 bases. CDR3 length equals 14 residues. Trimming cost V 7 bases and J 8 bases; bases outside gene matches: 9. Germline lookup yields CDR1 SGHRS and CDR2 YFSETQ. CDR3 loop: CASQAGTGPEKLFF. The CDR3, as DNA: TGCGCCAGCCAAGCCGGGACAGGGCCCGAAAAACTGTTTTTT.

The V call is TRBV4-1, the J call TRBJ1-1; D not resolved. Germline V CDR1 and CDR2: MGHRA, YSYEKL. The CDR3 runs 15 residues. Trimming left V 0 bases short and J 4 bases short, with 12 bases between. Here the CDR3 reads CASSQDGGWATEAFF. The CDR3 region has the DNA TGCGCCAGCAGCCAAGATGGAGGTTGGGCCACTGAAGCTTTCTTT.

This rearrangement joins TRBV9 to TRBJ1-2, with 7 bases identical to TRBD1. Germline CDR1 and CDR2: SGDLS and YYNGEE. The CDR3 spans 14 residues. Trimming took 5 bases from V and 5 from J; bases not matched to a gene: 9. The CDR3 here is CASSIGTGEYGYTF. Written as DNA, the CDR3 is TGTGCCAGCAGTATCGGTACAGGGGAATATGGCTACACCTTC.

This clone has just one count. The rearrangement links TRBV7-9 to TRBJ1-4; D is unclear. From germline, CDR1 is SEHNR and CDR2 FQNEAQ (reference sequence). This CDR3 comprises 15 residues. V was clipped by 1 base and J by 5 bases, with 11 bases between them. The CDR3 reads CASSLEQSPNEKLFF. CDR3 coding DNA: TGTGCCAGCAGCTTAGAGCAAAGTCCGAATGAAAAACTGTTTTTT.

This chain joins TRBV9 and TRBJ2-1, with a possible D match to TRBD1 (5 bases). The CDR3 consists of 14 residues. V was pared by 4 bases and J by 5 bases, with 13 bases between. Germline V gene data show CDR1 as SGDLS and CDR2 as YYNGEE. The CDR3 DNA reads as TGTGCCAGCAGCCCCTTGACAGCAAACAATGAGCAGTTCTTC. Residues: CASSPLTANNEQFF.

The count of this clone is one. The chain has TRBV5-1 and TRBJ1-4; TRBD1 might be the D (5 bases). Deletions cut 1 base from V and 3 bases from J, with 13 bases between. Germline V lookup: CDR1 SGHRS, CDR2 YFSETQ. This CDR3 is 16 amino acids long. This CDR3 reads CASSLYRDSPNEKLFF. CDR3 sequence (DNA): TGCGCCAGCAGCTTGTACCGTGACAGTCCTAATGAAAAACTGTTTTTT.

CDR3 sequence: CASTGSGRERNEQYF. CDR3 sequence (DNA): TGCGCCAGTACTGGGTCTGGGCGGGAGAGGAACGAGCAGTACTTC. The chain combines TRBV5-1 with TRBJ2-7; 7 nucleotides agree with TRBD2. The CDR3 covers 15 residues. Germline V gene data show CDR1 as SGHRS and CDR2 as YFSETQ. The trim removed 8 bases at V and 5 bases at J, leaving 16 bases unmatched.

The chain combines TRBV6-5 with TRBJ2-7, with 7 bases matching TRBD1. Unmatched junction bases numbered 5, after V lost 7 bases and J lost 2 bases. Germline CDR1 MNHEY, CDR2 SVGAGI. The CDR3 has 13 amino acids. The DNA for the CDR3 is TGTGCCAGCACCAGACAGGGTACCTACGAGCAGTACTTC. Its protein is CASTRQGTYEQYF.

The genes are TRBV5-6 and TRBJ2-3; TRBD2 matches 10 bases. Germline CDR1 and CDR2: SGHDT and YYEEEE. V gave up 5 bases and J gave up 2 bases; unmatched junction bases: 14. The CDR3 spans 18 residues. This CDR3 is CASRGARLAGVVTDTQYF. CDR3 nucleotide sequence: TGTGCCAGCAGAGGAGCCCGGCTAGCGGGAGTCGTCACAGATACGCAGTATTTT.

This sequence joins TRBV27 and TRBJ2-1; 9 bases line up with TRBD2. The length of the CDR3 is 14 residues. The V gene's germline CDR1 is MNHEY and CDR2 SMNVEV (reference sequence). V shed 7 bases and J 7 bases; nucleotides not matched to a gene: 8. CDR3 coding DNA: TGTGCCAGCACGGTTAGCGGGAGTTCTAATGAGCAGTTCTTC. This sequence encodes CASTVSGSSNEQFF.

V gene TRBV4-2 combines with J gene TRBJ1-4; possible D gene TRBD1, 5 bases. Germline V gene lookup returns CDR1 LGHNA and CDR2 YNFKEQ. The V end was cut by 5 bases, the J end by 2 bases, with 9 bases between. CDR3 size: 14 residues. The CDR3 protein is CASSSSGTNEKLFF. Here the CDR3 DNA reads TGTGCCAGCAGCTCCTCAGGGACTAATGAAAAACTGTTTTTT.

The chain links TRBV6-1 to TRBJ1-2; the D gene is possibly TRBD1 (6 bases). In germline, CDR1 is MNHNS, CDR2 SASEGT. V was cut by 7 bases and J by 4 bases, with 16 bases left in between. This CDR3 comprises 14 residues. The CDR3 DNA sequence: TGTGCCAGCATCACAGCAGGGGATGGCTATGGCTACACCTTC. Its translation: CASITAGDGYGYTF.

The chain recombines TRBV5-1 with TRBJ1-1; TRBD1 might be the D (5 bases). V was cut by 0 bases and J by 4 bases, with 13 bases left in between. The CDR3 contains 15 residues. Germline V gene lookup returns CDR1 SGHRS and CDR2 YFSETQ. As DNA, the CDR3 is TGCGCCAGCAGCTTGGCGAGGGGAGGTGTCACTGAAGCTTTCTTT. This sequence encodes CASSLARGGVTEAFF.

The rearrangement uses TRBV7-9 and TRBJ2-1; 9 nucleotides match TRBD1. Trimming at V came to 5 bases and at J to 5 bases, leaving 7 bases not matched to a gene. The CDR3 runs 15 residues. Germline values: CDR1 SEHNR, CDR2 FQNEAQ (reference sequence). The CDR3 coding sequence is TGTGCCAGCAGCACATCGGGACAGGGCCACAATGAGCAGTTCTTC. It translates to CASSTSGQGHNEQFF.

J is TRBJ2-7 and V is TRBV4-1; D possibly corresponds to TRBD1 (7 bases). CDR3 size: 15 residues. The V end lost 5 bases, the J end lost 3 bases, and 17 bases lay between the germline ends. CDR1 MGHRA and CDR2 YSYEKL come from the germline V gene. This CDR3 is CASSSSTGRNYEQYF. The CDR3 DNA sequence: TGCGCCAGCAGCTCCTCGACAGGGAGGAACTACGAGCAGTACTTC.

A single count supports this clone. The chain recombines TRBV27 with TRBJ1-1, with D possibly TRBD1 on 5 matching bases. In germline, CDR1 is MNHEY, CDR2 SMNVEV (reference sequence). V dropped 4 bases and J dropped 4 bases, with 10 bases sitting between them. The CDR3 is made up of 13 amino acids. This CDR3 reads CASSSRQTTEAFF. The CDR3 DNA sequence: TGTGCCAGCAGTTCCCGACAGACCACTGAAGCTTTCTTT.

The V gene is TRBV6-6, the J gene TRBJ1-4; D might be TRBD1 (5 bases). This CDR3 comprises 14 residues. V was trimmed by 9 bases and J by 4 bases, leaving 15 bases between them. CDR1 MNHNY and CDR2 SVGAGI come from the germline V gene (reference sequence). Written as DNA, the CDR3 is TGTGCCAGTACCCAGGGCCGTTATAATGAAAAACTGTTTTTT. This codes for CASTQGRYNEKLFF.